This TCR beta chain stems from a study of vaccination and CD4 T cells after COVID-19. In the study overall: Samples were taken after vaccination, a median of around 67 days after dose two, with a range of 14 to 241. Each of the control cultures got a CEFX pool, an HIV-1 Nef pool, or no peptide.

Once obtained from cultured CD4+ T cells, the DNA was sequenced using the Oncomine TCR Beta short-read assay. CD4+ T cells were cultured, and genomic DNA was extracted from them. One entry per CDR3 protein, called by TCRdb with MiXCR from the PCR reads. The table includes 3,000 to 4,000 distinct CDR3 sequences, over 15% detected once. This clonotype was seen a handful of times. What it binds is unknown. Points from the study as a whole: Detection of a median roughly 84% of reactive clones in convalescent patients was confined to the period after vaccination.

Treatment noted: approximately 10-day PBMC culture with coronavirus spike peptide pools or control peptides (ViraFEST assay). This TCR was recovered from a human donor who had recovered from COVID-19. Sequencing input: CD4+ T cells from blood, cultured in vitro.

CDR3 sequence: CASSYFGTEETQYF. The CDR3, as DNA: TGTGCCAGCAGTTATTTCGGGACGGAAGAGACCCAGTACTTC. J is TRBJ2-5 and V is TRBV5-4; D may correspond to TRBD1 or TRBD2 (5 bases each). The germline V and J ends were trimmed by 5 bases and 3 bases, with 14 bases remaining between them. The CDR3 extends over 14 amino acids. Germline V CDR1 and CDR2: SGHNT, YYREEE (reference sequence).